What follows are 14 T cell receptor beta chains derived from one specimen sequenced in a study of identical twins. TCRdb ran MiXCR on the 5' RACE reads and lists one entry per CDR3 protein. The sample has roughly 250,000 distinct CDR3 sequences; 11% to 15% are singletons. The specimen was memory (CD45RO+) T cells sorted from blood. Every receptor here comes from a woman between 18 and 29 years old in good health.

The V gene is TRBV6-2 or TRBV6-3, the J gene TRBJ2-1; D gene unclear. Trimming took 6 bases from V and 6 from J, leaving 12 bases between them. This CDR3 is built from 13 residues. Germline V gene sequence: CDR1 MNHEY, CDR2 SVGEGT. CDR3 protein: CASRATSSNEQFF. CDR3 sequence (DNA): TGTGCCAGCAGGGCTACCTCGTCCAATGAGCAGTTCTTC.

The V call is TRBV9, the J call TRBJ2-1; a weak D match, TRBD1 (6 bases). V was cut by 0 bases and J by 4 bases, with 11 bases left in between. The CDR3 covers 15 residues. Germline loops: CDR1 SGDLS, CDR2 YYNGEE. The CDR3 coding sequence is TGTGCCAGCAGCGTAGCGGGACAAGCTTACAATGAGCAGTTCTTC. Amino acids: CASSVAGQAYNEQFF. The full variable domain, with the rest looked up from reference TRBV9 and TRBJ2-1, is DSGVTQTPKHLITATGQRVTLRCSPRSGDLSVYWYQQSLDQGLQFLIQYYNGEERAKGNILERFSAQQFPDLHSELNLSSLELGDSALYFCASSVAGQAYNEQFFGPGTRLTVL.

This clonotype was counted ten times or more. The chain employs TRBV27 and TRBJ2-3, with D unclear. The CDR3 length is 13 residues. Germline V CDR1 and CDR2: MNHEY, SMNVEV (reference sequence). V lost 5 bases and J lost 0, with 6 bases in between. CDR3 nucleotides: TGTGCCAGCAGTGTAACTAGCACAGATACGCAGTATTTT. Protein: CASSVTSTDTQYF.

This clonotype came up a few times. The V call is TRBV27, the J call TRBJ1-1; D not resolved. Germline V CDR1 and CDR2: MNHEY, SMNVEV (reference sequence). This CDR3 contains 14 residues. Trimming took 6 bases from V and 4 from J, leaving 15 bases between them. The CDR3 coding sequence is TGTGCCAGCAGCTCTTCGGGCAGGAGCACTGAAGCTTTCTTT. This sequence encodes CASSSSGRSTEAFF.

This chain uses TRBV20-1 with TRBJ2-3; 10 bases align to TRBD2. The germline V gene has CDR1 DFQATT and CDR2 SNEGSKA (reference sequence). CDR3 length: 17 residues. After removal of 1 base from V and 0 bases from J, the junction contained 7 bases not matched to a gene. CDR3 sequence: CSARASSSGSSTDTQYF. The CDR3 nucleotides read TGCAGTGCTAGAGCATCCTCTAGCGGGAGTAGCACAGATACGCAGTATTTT.

V is TRBV29-1 and J is TRBJ1-1; D call uncertain. CDR1 SQVTM and CDR2 ANQGSEA come from the germline V gene. The CDR3 length is 12 residues. The V end was cut by 5 bases, the J end by 1 base, with 8 bases between. CDR3 protein: CSVSQANTEAFF. The CDR3 nucleotides are TGCAGCGTTTCCCAGGCGAACACTGAAGCTTTCTTT.

This chain links TRBV6-6 with TRBJ2-1; D call uncertain. The CDR3 spans 12 residues. Between the trimmed V and J ends, which lost 5 bases and 7 bases, there was a span of 9 bases. Germline loops: CDR1 MNHNY, CDR2 SVGAGI (reference sequence). CDR3 in amino acids: CASSPSMNEQFF. DNA for the CDR3: TGTGCCAGCAGTCCGTCCATGAATGAGCAGTTCTTC.

This clonotype was seen ten or more times. This sequence joins TRBV4-3 and TRBJ2-3; perhaps TRBD2 as D (6 bases). Germline V gene lookup returns CDR1 LGHNA and CDR2 YSLEER. The V and J ends lost 1 base and 2 bases respectively, with 10 bases between them. There are 15 residues in the CDR3. DNA of the CDR3: TGCGCCAGCAGCCAAGGGGGCGGGGACACAGATACGCAGTATTTT. Its protein product is CASSQGGGDTDTQYF.

The rearrangement links TRBV7-2 to TRBJ2-2, with 7 positions matching TRBD2. After removal of 5 bases from V and 7 bases from J, the junction contained 13 bases not matched to a gene. From germline, CDR1 is SGHTA and CDR2 FQGNSA. The CDR3 runs to 16 residues. The CDR3 loop reads CASSPHGGSIGGELFF. CDR3 coding DNA: TGTGCCAGCAGCCCCCACGGGGGGTCGATCGGCGGGGAGCTGTTTTTT.

Only a few counts were recorded for this clonotype. The chain employs TRBV5-1 and TRBJ2-2, with D possibly called TRBD1 or TRBD2 (5 bases each). The CDR3 is 15 amino acids. V was shortened by 6 bases and J by 1 base, with 13 bases between the two germline ends. CDR1 is SGHRS, CDR2 YFSETQ, per germline. CDR3 amino acids: CASTFRGENTGELFF. The CDR3 DNA follows: TGCGCCAGCACCTTTAGAGGGGAGAACACCGGGGAGCTGTTTTTT. Full variable domain (remainder filled in from reference TRBV5-1 and TRBJ2-2): KAGVTQTPRYLIKTRGQQVTLSCSPISGHRSVSWYQQTPGQGLQFLFEYFSETQRNKGNFPGRFSGRQFSNSRSEMNVSTLELGDSALYLCASTFRGENTGELFFGEGSRLTVL.

DNA for the CDR3: TGTGCCAGCAGCTTAAAGGGATCGGATACGCAGTATTTT. This sequence encodes CASSLKGSDTQYF. The gene calls are TRBV7-3 and TRBJ2-3, with unresolved D. Germline CDR1 SGHTA, CDR2 FQGTGA. Trimming took off 1 base at V and 6 bases at J, with 8 bases between the two ends. This CDR3 comprises 13 residues.

This clonotype was found a few times. The V and J genes are TRBV27 and TRBJ2-1; 12 bases are shared with TRBD2. Germline CDR1 MNHEY, CDR2 SMNVEV (reference sequence). The length of the CDR3 is 16 residues. After removal of 4 bases from V and 13 bases from J, the junction contained 14 bases not matched to a gene. The CDR3 loop reads CASSSLSSGRVYNQFF. CDR3 in DNA: TGTGCCAGCAGTTCCCTCTCTAGCGGGAGGGTCTATAATCAGTTCTTC.

In this sample, this clonotype turned up many times. The J gene is TRBJ2-7, the V gene TRBV7-6; unclear D gene. The CDR3 runs 13 residues. V was shortened by 3 bases and J by 6 bases, with 12 bases between the two germline ends. CDR1 SGHVS and CDR2 FNYEAQ come from the germline V gene. The CDR3 DNA sequence: TGTGCCAGCAGCTTTACAAGGCTTTCCGAGCAGTACTTC. This gives the protein CASSFTRLSEQYF.

Here the CDR3 DNA reads TGCGCCAGCAGCTTGGAAAGGGCTACCTACGAGCAGTACTTC. Protein sequence: CASSLERATYEQYF. The rearrangement joins TRBV5-1 to TRBJ2-7; no firm D call. The CDR3 spans 14 residues. Germline values: CDR1 SGHRS, CDR2 YFSETQ. Trimming took 0 bases from V and 2 from J, leaving 9 bases between them. Full variable domain (outside the CDR3, taken from reference TRBV5-1 and TRBJ2-7): KAGVTQTPRYLIKTRGQQVTLSCSPISGHRSVSWYQQTPGQGLQFLFEYFSETQRNKGNFPGRFSGRQFSNSRSEMNVSTLELGDSALYLCASSLERATYEQYFGPGTRLTVT.